The 9 T cell receptor beta chains given below trace back to one sample, sequenced in a study of blood T cell repertoires in COVID-19. Using immunoSEQ multiplex PCR, the repertoire was profiled, and TCRdb retains in-frame clones only, with some absent. The sample includes 150,000 to 200,000 clones, 75% to 90% seen only once; the top ten take around 5%. Sequencing used PBMCs or T cells enriched from blood (not recorded which). The receptors here all came from a man in his sixties or seventies who had been exposed to COVID-19.

The CDR3 reads CASSEFGGWGNEQFF. CDR3 nucleotide sequence: TGTGCCAGCAGTGAGTTCGGGGGTTGGGGCAATGAGCAGTTCTTC. The chain carries TRBV6-2 or TRBV6-3 and TRBJ2-1; TRBD2 is a possible D gene (6 bases). The CDR3 is made up of 15 amino acids. Germline CDR1 is MNHEY and CDR2 is SVGEGT. V shed 5 bases and J shed 6 bases, with 17 bases lying between them.

The genes are TRBV19 and TRBJ1-6, with TRBD1 identical over 9 bases. Germline V gene data show CDR1 as LNHDA and CDR2 as SQIVND (reference sequence). V dropped 7 bases and J dropped 7; count of bases not matched to a gene: 11. The CDR3 totals 16 residues. CDR3 DNA: TGTGCCAGTACAATAGAAGGGACAGGGATAAATTCACCCCTCCACTTT. It translates to CASTIEGTGINSPLHF. Filled out from reference TRBV19 and TRBJ1-6, the complete variable domain reads DGGITQSPKYLFRKEGQNVTLSCEQNLNHDAMYWYRQDPGQGLRLIYYSQIVNDFQKGDIAEGYSVSREKKESFPLTVTSAQKNPTAFYLCASTIEGTGINSPLHFGNGTRLTVT.

The rearrangement links TRBV10-1 to TRBJ2-7; the match to TRBD2 covers 7 bases. The germline gives CDR1 WNHNN, CDR2 SYGVQD (reference sequence). The trim removed 4 bases at V and 5 bases at J, leaving 11 bases unmatched. This CDR3 comprises 15 residues. DNA for the CDR3: TGCGCCAGCAGTGTCCGCGGGAGTGGTCGGGACGAGCAGTACTTC. This encodes CASSVRGSGRDEQYF.

The V call is TRBV2, the J call TRBJ1-6; no reliable D call. Germline V gene lookup returns CDR1 SNHLY and CDR2 FYNNEI. This CDR3 region has 12 residues. V lost 7 bases and J 6 bases, leaving 7 bases between the germline ends. Here the CDR3 DNA reads TGTGCCAGCATGATGGCTAATTCACCCCTCCACTTT. This codes for CASMMANSPLHF. Filled out from reference TRBV2 and TRBJ1-6, the complete variable domain reads EPEVTQTPSHQVTQMGQEVILRCVPISNHLYFYWYRQILGQKVEFLVSFYNNEISEKSEIFDDQFSVERPDGSNFTLKIRSTKLEDSAMYFCASMMANSPLHFGNGTRLTVT.

The chain carries TRBV10-2 and TRBJ1-4; TRBD1 matches at 10 bases. Per germline, CDR1 WSHSY and CDR2 SAAADI. V dropped 2 bases and J dropped 7; count of bases not matched to a gene: 4. The length of the CDR3 is 15 residues. The CDR3 loop is CASSEVTGGGEKLFF. CDR3 in DNA: TGCGCCAGCAGTGAGGTGACAGGGGGCGGTGAAAAACTGTTTTTT.

The V call is TRBV6-5, the J call TRBJ1-4; 8 nucleotides match TRBD1. From germline, CDR1 is MNHEY and CDR2 SVGAGI. The CDR3 has 15 residues. V gave up 7 bases and J gave up 3 bases; unmatched junction bases: 7. The chain's CDR3 is CASIYHRGANEKLFF. DNA of the CDR3: TGTGCCAGCATATACCACAGGGGGGCTAATGAAAAACTGTTTTTT.

This rearrangement joins TRBV5-1 to TRBJ2-2; D is uncertain. Germline CDR1 is SGHRS and CDR2 is YFSETQ. The CDR3 sequence is 15 residues long. Deletions cut 0 bases from V and 7 bases from J, with 13 bases between. The CDR3 here is CASSLVVGSGGELFF. CDR3 DNA: TGCGCCAGCAGCTTGGTTGTCGGATCAGGCGGGGAGCTGTTTTTT.

The chain joins TRBV4-1 to TRBJ1-1, with 7 nucleotides matching TRBD1. Germline CDR1 reads MGHRA; CDR2 reads YSYEKL. CDR3 length: 17 residues. V lost 4 bases and J lost 3; bases outside the gene matches: 14. Here the CDR3 reads CASSRREGAVGDTEAFF. CDR3 coding DNA: TGCGCCAGCAGCCGAAGAGAGGGGGCGGTAGGGGACACTGAAGCTTTCTTT.

The V and J genes are TRBV2 and TRBJ2-2; 16 bases agree with TRBD2. Trimming removed 6 bases from V and 5 bases from J; junction bases left unmatched: 6. Germline lookup yields CDR1 SNHLY and CDR2 FYNNEI. The CDR3 length is 17 residues. CDR3 DNA sequence: TGTGCCAGCAGGCGGGGACTAGCGGGAGGGAATACCGGGGAGCTGTTTTTT. Translating it yields CASRRGLAGGNTGELFF.